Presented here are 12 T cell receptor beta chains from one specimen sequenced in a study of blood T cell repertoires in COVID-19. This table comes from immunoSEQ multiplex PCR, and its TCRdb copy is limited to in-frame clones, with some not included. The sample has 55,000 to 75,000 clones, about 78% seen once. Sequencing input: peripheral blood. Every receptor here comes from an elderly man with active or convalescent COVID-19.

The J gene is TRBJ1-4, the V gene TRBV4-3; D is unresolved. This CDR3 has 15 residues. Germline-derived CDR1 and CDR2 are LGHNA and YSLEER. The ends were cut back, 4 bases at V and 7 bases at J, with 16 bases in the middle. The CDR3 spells CASSRDGAGSEKLFF. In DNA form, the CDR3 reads TGCGCCAGCAGCCGTGATGGTGCGGGTAGTGAAAAACTGTTTTTT.

As DNA, the CDR3 is TGCGCCAGCGAGGGGGGGACTGGGACCCAGTACTTC. Its protein product is CASEGGTGTQYF. This rearrangement joins TRBV5-1 to TRBJ2-5; tentatively, D is TRBD2 (7 bases). Deletions cut 7 bases from V and 7 bases from J, with 14 bases between. The CDR3 runs to 12 residues. CDR1 is SGHRS and CDR2 is YFSETQ in the germline V gene.

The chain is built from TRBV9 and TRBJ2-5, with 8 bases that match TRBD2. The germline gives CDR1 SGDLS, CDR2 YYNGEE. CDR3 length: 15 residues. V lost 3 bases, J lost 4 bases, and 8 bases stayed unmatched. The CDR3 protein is CASSAGRGGGETQYF. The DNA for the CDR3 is TGTGCCAGCAGCGCAGGACGGGGGGGTGGAGAGACCCAGTACTTC.

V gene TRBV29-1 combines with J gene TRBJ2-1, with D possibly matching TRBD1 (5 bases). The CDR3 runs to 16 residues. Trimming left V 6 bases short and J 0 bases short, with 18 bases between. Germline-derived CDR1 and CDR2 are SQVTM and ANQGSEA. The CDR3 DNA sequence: TGCAGCGTCCCAGGGTCGATAATTAGCTCCTACAATGAGCAGTTCTTC. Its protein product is CSVPGSIISSYNEQFF.

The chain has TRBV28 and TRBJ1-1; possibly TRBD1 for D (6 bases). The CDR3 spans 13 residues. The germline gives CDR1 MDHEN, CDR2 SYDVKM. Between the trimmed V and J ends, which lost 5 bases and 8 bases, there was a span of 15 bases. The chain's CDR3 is CASSVGQHLEAFF. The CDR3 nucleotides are TGTGCCAGCAGTGTCGGACAGCACCTCGAAGCTTTCTTT. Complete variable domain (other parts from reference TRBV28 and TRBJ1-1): DVKVTQSSRYLVKRTGEKVFLECVQDMDHENMFWYRQDPGLGLRLIYFSYDVKMKEKGDIPEGYSVSREKKERFSLILESASTNQTSMYLCASSVGQHLEAFFGQGTRLTVV.

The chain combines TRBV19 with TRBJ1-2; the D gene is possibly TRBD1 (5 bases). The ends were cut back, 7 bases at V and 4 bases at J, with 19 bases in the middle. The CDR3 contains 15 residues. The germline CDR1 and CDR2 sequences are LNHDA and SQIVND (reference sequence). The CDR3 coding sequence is TGTGCCAGTACCCGCAACCAGGGCTACCTCTATGGCTACACCTTC. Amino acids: CASTRNQGYLYGYTF.

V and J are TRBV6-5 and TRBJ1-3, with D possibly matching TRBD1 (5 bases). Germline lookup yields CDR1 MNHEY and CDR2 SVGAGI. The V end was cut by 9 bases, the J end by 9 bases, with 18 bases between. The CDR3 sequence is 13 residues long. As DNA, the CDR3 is TGTGCCAGTTCCCTCCTCAACCAGGGCACCATATATTTT. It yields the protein CASSLLNQGTIYF.

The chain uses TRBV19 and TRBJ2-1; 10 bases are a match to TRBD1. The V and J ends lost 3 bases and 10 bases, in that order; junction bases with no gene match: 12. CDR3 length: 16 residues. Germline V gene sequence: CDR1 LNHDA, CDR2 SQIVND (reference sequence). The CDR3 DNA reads TGTGCCAGTAGTATTTCGGGACAGGGGTCCCGGGGGGAGCAGTTCTTC. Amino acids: CASSISGQGSRGEQFF. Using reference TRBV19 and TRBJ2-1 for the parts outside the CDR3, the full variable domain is DGGITQSPKYLFRKEGQNVTLSCEQNLNHDAMYWYRQDPGQGLRLIYYSQIVNDFQKGDIAEGYSVSREKKESFPLTVTSAQKNPTAFYLCASSISGQGSRGEQFFGPGTRLTVL.

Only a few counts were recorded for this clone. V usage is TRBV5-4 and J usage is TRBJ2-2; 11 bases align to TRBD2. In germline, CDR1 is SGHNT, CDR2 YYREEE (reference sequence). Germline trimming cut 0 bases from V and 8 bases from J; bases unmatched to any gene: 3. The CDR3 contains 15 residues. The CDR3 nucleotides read TGTGCCAGCAGCTTGGGACTAGCGGGAAGTGGGGAGCTGTTTTTT. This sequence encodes CASSLGLAGSGELFF.

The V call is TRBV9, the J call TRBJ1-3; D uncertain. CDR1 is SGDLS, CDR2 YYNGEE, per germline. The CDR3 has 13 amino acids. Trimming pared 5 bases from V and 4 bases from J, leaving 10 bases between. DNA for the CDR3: TGTGCCAGCAGGCCGGGTCCAGGAAACACCATATATTTT. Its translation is CASRPGPGNTIYF.

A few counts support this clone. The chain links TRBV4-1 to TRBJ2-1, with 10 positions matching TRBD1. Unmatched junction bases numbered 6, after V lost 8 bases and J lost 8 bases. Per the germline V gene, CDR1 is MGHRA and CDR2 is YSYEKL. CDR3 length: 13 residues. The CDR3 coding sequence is TGCGCCAGCCGGGACAGGGGTATGGATGAGCAGTTCTTC. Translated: CASRDRGMDEQFF.

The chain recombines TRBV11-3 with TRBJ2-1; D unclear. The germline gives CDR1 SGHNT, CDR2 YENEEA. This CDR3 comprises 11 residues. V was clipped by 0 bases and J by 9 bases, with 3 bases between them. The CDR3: CASSLDREQFF. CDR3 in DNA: TGTGCCAGCAGCTTAGACCGTGAGCAGTTCTTC.